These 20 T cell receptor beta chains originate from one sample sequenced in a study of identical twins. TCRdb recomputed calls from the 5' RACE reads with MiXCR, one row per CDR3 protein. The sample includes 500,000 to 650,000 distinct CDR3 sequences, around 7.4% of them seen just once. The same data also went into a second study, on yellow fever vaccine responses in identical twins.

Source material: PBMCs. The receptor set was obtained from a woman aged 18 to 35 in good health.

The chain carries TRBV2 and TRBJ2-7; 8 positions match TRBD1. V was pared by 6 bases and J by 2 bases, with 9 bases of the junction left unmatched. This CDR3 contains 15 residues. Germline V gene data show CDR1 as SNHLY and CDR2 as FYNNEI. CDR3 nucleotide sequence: TGTGCCAGCAGCGCAGGGGGCGCGGGGACCTACGAGCAGTACGTC. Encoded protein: CASSAGGAGTYEQYV.

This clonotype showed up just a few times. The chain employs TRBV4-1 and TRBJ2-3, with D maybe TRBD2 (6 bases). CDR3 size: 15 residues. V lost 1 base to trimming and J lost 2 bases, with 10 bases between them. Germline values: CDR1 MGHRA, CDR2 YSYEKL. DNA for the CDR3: TGCGCCAGCAGCCAAGTCGCGGGGACCACAGATACGCAGTATTTT. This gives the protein CASSQVAGTTDTQYF.

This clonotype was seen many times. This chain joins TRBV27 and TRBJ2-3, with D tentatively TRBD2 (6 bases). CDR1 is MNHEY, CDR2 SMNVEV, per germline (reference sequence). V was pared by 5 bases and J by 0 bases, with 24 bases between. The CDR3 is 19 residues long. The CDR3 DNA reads TGTGCCAGCAGTCCACTACCGGGACTCACCGTCCGTAGCACAGATACGCAGTATTTT. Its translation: CASSPLPGLTVRSTDTQYF.

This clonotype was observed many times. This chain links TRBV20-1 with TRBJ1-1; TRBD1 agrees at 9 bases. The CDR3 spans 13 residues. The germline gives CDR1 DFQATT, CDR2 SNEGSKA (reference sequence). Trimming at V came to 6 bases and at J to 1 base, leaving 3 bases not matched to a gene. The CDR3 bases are TGCAGTGCACAACAGGGGGCGAACACTGAAGCTTTCTTT. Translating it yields CSAQQGANTEAFF.

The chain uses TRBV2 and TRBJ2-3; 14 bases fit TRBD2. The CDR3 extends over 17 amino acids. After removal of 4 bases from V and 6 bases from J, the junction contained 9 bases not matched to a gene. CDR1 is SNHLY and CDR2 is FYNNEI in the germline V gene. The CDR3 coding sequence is TGTGCCAGCAGTGCCCTCGAGACTAGCGGGGGGGCGGATACGCAGTATTTT. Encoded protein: CASSALETSGGADTQYF.

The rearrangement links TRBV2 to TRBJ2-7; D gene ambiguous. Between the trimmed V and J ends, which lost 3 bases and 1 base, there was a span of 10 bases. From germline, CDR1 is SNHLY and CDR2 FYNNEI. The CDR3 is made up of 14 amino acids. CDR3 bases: TGTGCCAGCAGTGAGTCAGTCACTTCCTACGAGCAGTACTTC. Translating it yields CASSESVTSYEQYF.

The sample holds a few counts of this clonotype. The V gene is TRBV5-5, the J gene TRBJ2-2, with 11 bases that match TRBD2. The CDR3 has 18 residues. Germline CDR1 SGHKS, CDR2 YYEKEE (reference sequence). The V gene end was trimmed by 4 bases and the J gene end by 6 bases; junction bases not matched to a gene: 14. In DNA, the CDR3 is TGTGCCAGCAGCGGGACTAGCGGAGCGCCACACAATTCCGGGGAGCTGTTTTTT. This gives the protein CASSGTSGAPHNSGELFF.

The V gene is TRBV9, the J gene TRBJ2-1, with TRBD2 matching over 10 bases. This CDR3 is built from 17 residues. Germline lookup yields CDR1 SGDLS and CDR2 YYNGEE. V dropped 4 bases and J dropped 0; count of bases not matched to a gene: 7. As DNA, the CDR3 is TGTGCCAGCAGCCTAAGTAGACTAGCGGGCTCCTACAATGAGCAGTTCTTC. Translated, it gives CASSLSRLAGSYNEQFF.

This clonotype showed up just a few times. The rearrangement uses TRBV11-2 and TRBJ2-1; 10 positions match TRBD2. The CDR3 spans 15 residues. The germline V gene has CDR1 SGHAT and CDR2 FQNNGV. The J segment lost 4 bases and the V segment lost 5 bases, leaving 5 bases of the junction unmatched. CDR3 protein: CASSITSGAYNEQFF. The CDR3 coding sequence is TGTGCCAGCAGCATTACTAGCGGGGCTTACAATGAGCAGTTCTTC.

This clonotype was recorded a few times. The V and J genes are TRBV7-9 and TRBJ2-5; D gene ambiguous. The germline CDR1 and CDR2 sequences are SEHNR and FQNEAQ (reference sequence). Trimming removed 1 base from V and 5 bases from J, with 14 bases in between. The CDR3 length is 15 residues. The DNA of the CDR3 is TGTGCCAGCAGCTTAGGTCTCTTTTTAGGGGAGACCCAGTACTTC. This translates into CASSLGLFLGETQYF.

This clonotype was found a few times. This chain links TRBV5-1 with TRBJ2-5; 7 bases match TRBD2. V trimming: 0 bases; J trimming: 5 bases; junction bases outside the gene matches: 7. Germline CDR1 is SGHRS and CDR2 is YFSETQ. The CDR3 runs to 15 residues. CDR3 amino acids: CASSLDGRAGETQYF. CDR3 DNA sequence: TGCGCCAGCAGCTTGGATGGGAGGGCCGGGGAGACCCAGTACTTC.

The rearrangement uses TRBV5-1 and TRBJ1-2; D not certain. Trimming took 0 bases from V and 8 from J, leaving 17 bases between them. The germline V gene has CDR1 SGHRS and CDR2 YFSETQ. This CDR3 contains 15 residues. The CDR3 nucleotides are TGCGCCAGCAGCTTGGCCGGTTTCGAGCTGAGGGGCTACACCTTC. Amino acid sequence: CASSLAGFELRGYTF.

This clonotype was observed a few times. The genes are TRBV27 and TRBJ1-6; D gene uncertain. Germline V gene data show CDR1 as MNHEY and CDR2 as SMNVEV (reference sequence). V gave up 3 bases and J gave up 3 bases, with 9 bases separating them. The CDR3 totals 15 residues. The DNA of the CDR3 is TGTGCCAGCAGTTTCCTCGGCAACTATAATTCACCCCTCCACTTT. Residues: CASSFLGNYNSPLHF.

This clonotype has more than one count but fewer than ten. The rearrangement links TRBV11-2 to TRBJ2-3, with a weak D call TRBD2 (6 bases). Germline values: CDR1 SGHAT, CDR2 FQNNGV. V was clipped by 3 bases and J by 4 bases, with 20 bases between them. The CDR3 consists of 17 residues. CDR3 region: CASSFTAVGGAADTQYF. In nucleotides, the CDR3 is TGTGCCAGCAGCTTTACGGCCGTCGGGGGAGCGGCAGATACGCAGTATTTT. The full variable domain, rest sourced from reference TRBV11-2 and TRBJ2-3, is EAGVAQSPRYKIIEKRQSVAFWCNPISGHATLYWYQQILGQGPKLLIQFQNNGVVDDSQLPKDRFSAERLKGVDSTLKIQPAKLEDSAVYLCASSFTAVGGAADTQYFGPGTRLTVL.

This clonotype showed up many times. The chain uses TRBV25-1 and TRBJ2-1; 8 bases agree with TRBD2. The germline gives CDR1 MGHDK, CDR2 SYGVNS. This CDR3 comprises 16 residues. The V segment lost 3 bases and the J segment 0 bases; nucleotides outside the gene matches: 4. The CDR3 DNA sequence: TGTGCCAGCAGTGATCCCCGGGGGGGCTCCTACAATGAGCAGTTCTTC. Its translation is CASSDPRGGSYNEQFF.

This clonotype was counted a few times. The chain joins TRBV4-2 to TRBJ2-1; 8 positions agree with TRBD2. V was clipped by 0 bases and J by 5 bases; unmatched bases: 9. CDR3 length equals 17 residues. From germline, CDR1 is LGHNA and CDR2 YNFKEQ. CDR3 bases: TGTGCCAGCAGCCAAGATAGATTCTTGGGACTAGACAATGAGCAGTTCTTC. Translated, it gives CASSQDRFLGLDNEQFF.

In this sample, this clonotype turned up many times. The CDR3 sequence: CASSLASGVDEQFF. The CDR3 DNA reads TGTGCCAGCAGTTTGGCTAGCGGGGTCGATGAGCAGTTCTTC. The V and J genes are TRBV12-3 or TRBV12-4 and TRBJ2-1; 9 positions agree with TRBD2. The V gene end was trimmed by 3 bases and the J gene end by 8 bases; junction bases not matched to a gene: 5. The CDR3 is 14 residues long.

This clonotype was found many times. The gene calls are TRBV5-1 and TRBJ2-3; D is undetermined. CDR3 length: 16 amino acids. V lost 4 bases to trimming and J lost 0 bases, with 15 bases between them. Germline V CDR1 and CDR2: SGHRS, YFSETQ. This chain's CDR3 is CASSTNNPHSTDTQYF. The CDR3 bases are TGCGCCAGCAGCACCAACAATCCCCATAGCACAGATACGCAGTATTTT.

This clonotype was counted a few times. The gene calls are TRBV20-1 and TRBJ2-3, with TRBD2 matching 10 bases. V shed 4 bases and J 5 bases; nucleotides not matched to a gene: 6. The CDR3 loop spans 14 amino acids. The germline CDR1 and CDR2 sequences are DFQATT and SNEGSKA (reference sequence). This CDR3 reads CSATLAGVEDTQYF. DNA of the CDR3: TGCAGTGCTACCCTAGCGGGAGTCGAAGATACGCAGTATTTT.

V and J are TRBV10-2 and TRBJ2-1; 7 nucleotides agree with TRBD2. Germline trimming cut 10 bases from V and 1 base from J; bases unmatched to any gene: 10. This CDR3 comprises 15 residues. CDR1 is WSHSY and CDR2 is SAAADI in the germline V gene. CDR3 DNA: TGCGCCATAAGGGGAGGGGCCGGGTCCTACAATGAGCAGTTCTTC. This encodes CAIRGGAGSYNEQFF.